The present TCR beta chain was sequenced within a study of T cells after posttransplantation cyclophosphamide. General study results and limits: Later post-transplant blood repertoires were often dominated by donor CD8+ memory clones. TRB overlap between skin or GI tissue T cells and blood was limited.

The V gene's germline CDR1 is MNHNY and CDR2 SVGAGI (reference sequence). The CDR3 covers 15 residues. V lost 8 bases and J lost 2, with 19 bases in between. Clones were sequenced by immunoSEQ multiplex PCR, and TCRdb holds only the in-frame ones, with some missing. The sample yields 30,000 to 40,000 clones, without any singletons. This clone was counted many times. Its specificity is not known. The sample taken for sequencing was PBMCs. The V call is TRBV6-6, the J call TRBJ2-7; tentative D call: TRBD1 (6 bases). The TCR was taken from a man in his fifties or sixties in good health, CMV-negative, and a related stem cell transplant donor. This chain's CDR3 is CASRRLAGATYEQYF. Here the CDR3 DNA reads TGTGCCAGCCGACGGTTGGCAGGGGCGACCTACGAGCAGTACTTC.